The clone carrying this T cell receptor beta chain was counted once. This sample is drawn from a study of T cell changes during pregnancy in multiple sclerosis. Germline loops: CDR1 SGDLS, CDR2 YYNGEE. This CDR3 is 13 amino acids long. V lost 7 bases and J 2 bases, leaving 9 bases between the germline ends. This table comes from immunoSEQ multiplex PCR, and its TCRdb copy is limited to in-frame clones, with some not included. The sample contains over 100,000 clones, approximately 90% of which appear only once. The sequences come from peripheral blood, collected in the third trimester of pregnancy. The genes are TRBV9 and TRBJ2-2; D is perhaps TRBD1 (5 bases). The receptor comes from a female donor with multiple sclerosis, enrolled in a pregnancy study. The CDR3 sequence is CASEQANTGELFF. The CDR3 DNA follows: TGTGCCAGCGAACAGGCAAACACCGGGGAGCTGTTTTTT.